The T cell receptor beta chain under discussion was sequenced for a study of blood T cell repertoires in COVID-19. At the level of the study: From T cells, B-cell-depleted T cells, or PBMCs came the material, which was cDNA or gDNA.

The authors' processing: Nucleated cell counts were estimated from reference gene primer amplification. Here immunoSEQ multiplex PCR was the method, and the copy in TCRdb shows in-frame clones only, minus some. That table furnishes V, J and clone size, whereas the DNA furnished D and trimming. The sample contains 150,000 to 200,000 clones, more than 70% of which appear only once. The CDR3 consists of 15 residues. The V and J ends lost 5 bases and 2 bases, in that order; junction bases with no gene match: 3. In germline, CDR1 is MNHEY, CDR2 SMNVEV (reference sequence). The chain uses TRBV27 and TRBJ2-7; TRBD2 matches 13 bases. The source material was peripheral blood. The sequence came from a man in his fifties who had recovered from COVID-19. The CDR3 DNA sequence: TGTGCCAGCAGTACAGGACTAGCGGGGGCCTACGAGCAGTACTTC. It encodes CASSTGLAGAYEQYF.